This paragraph reports one TCR beta chain. The sequence runs out 3 residues before the end of the CDR3; the remainder is reconstructed from the germline J gene. This sample is part of a study of T cells in women clearing cervical HPV infection. As for the study in general: With HLA typing for only a few women, HLA confounding remains possible.

Sequencing was performed with immunoSEQ multiplex PCR; in TCRdb, only in-frame clones are kept and a portion is missing. The table lists approximately 41,000 clones. The CDR3 is made up of 16 amino acids. V lost 0 bases and J lost 2; bases outside the gene matches: 4. CDR1 is KGHSH, CDR2 LQKENI, per germline. The sample comprised blood buffy coat. The V and J genes are TRBV18 and TRBJ2-3; TRBD2 matches at 8 bases. The origin of this receptor is a woman aged 18-70 years with a cervical HPV16 infection that either progressed to CIN3+ or cleared (not recorded which). The CDR3 loop reads CASSPPGTRNTDTQYF. The sequenced CDR3 bases are TGTGCCAGCTCACCACCTGGGACTAGAAACACAGATACG.